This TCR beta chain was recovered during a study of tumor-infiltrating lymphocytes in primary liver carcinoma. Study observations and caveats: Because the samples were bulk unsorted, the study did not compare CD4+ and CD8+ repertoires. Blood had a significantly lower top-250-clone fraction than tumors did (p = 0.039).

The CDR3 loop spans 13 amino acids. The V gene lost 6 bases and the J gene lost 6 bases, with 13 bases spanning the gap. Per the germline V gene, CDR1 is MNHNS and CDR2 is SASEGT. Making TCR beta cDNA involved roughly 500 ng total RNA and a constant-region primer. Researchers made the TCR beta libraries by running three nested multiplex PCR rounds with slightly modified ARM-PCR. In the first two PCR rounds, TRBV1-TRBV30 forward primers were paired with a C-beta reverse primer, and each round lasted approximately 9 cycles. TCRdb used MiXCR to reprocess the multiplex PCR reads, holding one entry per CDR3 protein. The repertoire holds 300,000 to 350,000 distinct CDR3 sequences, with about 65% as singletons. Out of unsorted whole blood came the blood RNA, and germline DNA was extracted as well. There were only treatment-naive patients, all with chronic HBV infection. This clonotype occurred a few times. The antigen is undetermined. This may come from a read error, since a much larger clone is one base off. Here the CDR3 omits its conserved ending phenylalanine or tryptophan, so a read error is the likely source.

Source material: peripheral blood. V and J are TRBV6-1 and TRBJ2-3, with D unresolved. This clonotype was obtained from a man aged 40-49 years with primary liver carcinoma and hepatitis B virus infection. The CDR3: CASSLITGDTQYL. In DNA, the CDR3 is TGTGCCAGCAGCCTTATAACCGGGGATACGCAGTATCTT.